Listed below are T cell receptor beta chains from one sample, sequenced in a study of neurological immune-mediated disorders. TCRdb fed the 5' RACE reads into MiXCR, producing one record per CDR3 protein. Altogether over 55,000 distinct CDR3 sequences are present, approximately 11% being singletons, with the ten largest covering about 6.6%. Sequenced sample: PBMCs. The receptors were sampled from a male donor with HTLV-1-associated myelopathy (HAM/TSP). The CDR3 runs from the conserved cysteine through the conserved F or W. Fields, in order: D gene, clone size, CDR3 length, J gene, V gene, CDR3 DNA, CDR3 protein. A D gene is named only where the DNA matches it firmly. Some rows have no size entry. The others give once, few or many, or a class for an expanded clone.

d_gene: NA; abundance: NA; len: 15; j_gene: TRBJ1-5; v_gene: TRBV6-1; CDR3nt: TGTGCCAGCAGTGACCTCGGACTGGGCAATCAGCCCCAGCATTTT; CDR3aa: CASSDLGLGNQPQHF
d_gene: TRBD2; abundance: many; len: 15; j_gene: TRBJ2-1; v_gene: TRBV25-1; CDR3nt: TGTGCCAGCAGTGACCCTAGCGGGGAGATTAATGAGCAGTTCTTC; CDR3aa: CASSDPSGEINEQFF
d_gene: NA; abundance: many; len: 12; j_gene: TRBJ2-5; v_gene: TRBV5-1; CDR3nt: TGCGCCAGCAGTGACCCTCAAGAGACCCAGTACTTC; CDR3aa: CASSDPQETQYF
d_gene: NA; abundance: NA; len: 12; j_gene: TRBJ2-7; v_gene: TRBV5-6; CDR3nt: TGTGCCAGCAGCTTGCTGAGCGACGAGCAGTGCTTC; CDR3aa: CASSLLSDEQCF
d_gene: TRBD1; abundance: many; len: 15; j_gene: TRBJ2-3; v_gene: TRBV20-1; CDR3nt: TGCAGTGCTAGGGTAGACAGGGGCGTAACAGATACGCAGTATTTT; CDR3aa: CSARVDRGVTDTQYF
d_gene: TRBD1; abundance: many; len: 15; j_gene: TRBJ1-4; v_gene: TRBV27; CDR3nt: TGTGCCAGCAGCCAACAGGGGGCAACTAATGAAAAACTGTTTTTT; CDR3aa: CASSQQGATNEKLFF
d_gene: NA; abundance: many; len: 11; j_gene: TRBJ2-3; v_gene: TRBV10-1; CDR3nt: TGCGCCAGCAGTGTTTCAGATACGCAGTATTTT; CDR3aa: CASSVSDTQYF
d_gene: TRBD1; abundance: many; len: 15; j_gene: TRBJ2-7; v_gene: TRBV20-1; CDR3nt: TGCAGTGCTAGAGATTATACAGGGGGCTTCTACGAGCAGTACTTC; CDR3aa: CSARDYTGGFYEQYF
d_gene: NA; abundance: many; len: 17; j_gene: TRBJ1-4; v_gene: TRBV9; CDR3nt: TGTGCCAGCAGCGCCCCGGGTGGGGTCCGGGGGAGTGAAAAACTGTTTTTT; CDR3aa: CASSAPGGVRGSEKLFF
d_gene: TRBD2; abundance: many; len: 13; j_gene: TRBJ2-1; v_gene: TRBV20-1; CDR3nt: TGCAGTCCGACCGGGACTAGCCACAATGAGCAGTTCTTC; CDR3aa: CSPTGTSHNEQFF
d_gene: NA; abundance: many; len: 16; j_gene: TRBJ1-5; v_gene: TRBV5-1; CDR3nt: TGCGCCAGCAGCTTGGGGCCGGGAACTTCGGATCAGCCCCAGCATTTT; CDR3aa: CASSLGPGTSDQPQHF
d_gene: NA; abundance: many; len: 13; j_gene: TRBJ2-3; v_gene: TRBV20-1; CDR3nt: TGCGGATCCTTCATGGACCGCACAGATACGCAGTATTTT; CDR3aa: CGSFMDRTDTQYF
d_gene: NA; abundance: NA; len: 14; j_gene: TRBJ1-1; v_gene: TRBV12-3/TRBV12-4; CDR3nt: TGTGCCAGCACCCAACAGACCATGAACACTGAAGCTTTCTTT; CDR3aa: CASTQQTMNTEAFF
d_gene: NA; abundance: many; len: 16; j_gene: TRBJ2-7; v_gene: TRBV5-1; CDR3nt: TGCGCCAGCAGCTTGGGACCCTCCGACATCTCCTACGAGCAGTACTTC; CDR3aa: CASSLGPSDISYEQYF
d_gene: TRBD1; abundance: many; len: 13; j_gene: TRBJ2-3; v_gene: TRBV11-2; CDR3nt: TGTGCCAGTCTAGGGGGCCCGGGAGATACGCAGTATTTT; CDR3aa: CASLGGPGDTQYF
d_gene: NA; abundance: many; len: 14; j_gene: TRBJ2-5; v_gene: TRBV5-1; CDR3nt: TGCGCCAGCAGCCCCCGGGACCCCTCCGCGACCCAGTACTTC; CDR3aa: CASSPRDPSATQYF
d_gene: NA; abundance: many; len: 16; j_gene: TRBJ1-1; v_gene: TRBV15; CDR3nt: TGTGCCACCAGCAGAGGCCGGAGCAGGGGGAACACTGAAGCTTTCTTT; CDR3aa: CATSRGRSRGNTEAFF
d_gene: NA; abundance: few; len: 14; j_gene: TRBJ2-7; v_gene: TRBV10-3; CDR3nt: TGTGCCATCAGTGCGTTGTCGTCTATGTACGAGCAGTACTTC; CDR3aa: CAISALSSMYEQYF
d_gene: NA; abundance: NA; len: 14; j_gene: TRBJ2-7; v_gene: TRBV20-1; CDR3nt: TGCAGTGCTAGAGCCGGCCCTAACCTCTACGAGCAGTACTTC; CDR3aa: CSARAGPNLYEQYF
d_gene: NA; abundance: many; len: 17; j_gene: TRBJ1-3; v_gene: TRBV20-1; CDR3nt: TGCAGTGCTAGTTCATCCGCCCAAGGGGCGGCTGGAAACACCATATATTTT; CDR3aa: CSASSSAQGAAGNTIYF
d_gene: TRBD2; abundance: few; len: 13; j_gene: TRBJ2-5; v_gene: TRBV28; CDR3nt: TGTGCCAGCGGGGAGGGCATCCAAGAGACCCAGTACTTC; CDR3aa: CASGEGIQETQYF
d_gene: TRBD1; abundance: many; len: 15; j_gene: TRBJ2-2; v_gene: TRBV3-1; CDR3nt: TGTGCCAGCAGCCAATCTACAGGGGGGAGCCGGGAGCTGTTTTTT; CDR3aa: CASSQSTGGSRELFF
d_gene: NA; abundance: many; len: 13; j_gene: TRBJ2-2; v_gene: TRBV7-9; CDR3nt: TGTGCCAGCAGCGGCAAGAACACCGGGGAGCTGTTTTTT; CDR3aa: CASSGKNTGELFF
d_gene: TRBD1; abundance: few; len: 15; j_gene: TRBJ1-1; v_gene: TRBV24-1; CDR3nt: TGTGCCACCAGTGACACCGGGACAGGGGTCACTGAAGCTTTCTTT; CDR3aa: CATSDTGTGVTEAFF
d_gene: TRBD1; abundance: many; len: 17; j_gene: TRBJ2-1; v_gene: TRBV10-3; CDR3nt: TGTGCCATCAGTGAGGCCTCCGGGACAGGCACGAAAGGTGAGCAGTTCTTC; CDR3aa: CAISEASGTGTKGEQFF
d_gene: TRBD1; abundance: NA; len: 16; j_gene: TRBJ1-4; v_gene: TRBV4-3; CDR3nt: TGCGCCAGCAGCCAAGGGGCGGGACAGGGCCGAGTAAAACTGTTTTTT; CDR3aa: CASSQGAGQGRVKLFF
d_gene: NA; abundance: many; len: 11; j_gene: TRBJ1-1; v_gene: TRBV20-1; CDR3nt: TGCAGTGCTAGAGGGACCGAGGAAGCTTTCTTT; CDR3aa: CSARGTEEAFF
d_gene: TRBD1; abundance: many; len: 15; j_gene: TRBJ2-5; v_gene: TRBV18; CDR3nt: TGTGCCAGCTCACCACCGGGGACAGACCAAGAGACCCAGTACTTC; CDR3aa: CASSPPGTDQETQYF
d_gene: NA; abundance: many; len: 12; j_gene: TRBJ2-1; v_gene: TRBV7-2; CDR3nt: TGTGCCAGCAGCCCTTACCAGGGGAGGCAGTTCTTC; CDR3aa: CASSPYQGRQFF
d_gene: NA; abundance: few; len: 14; j_gene: TRBJ1-1; v_gene: TRBV20-1; CDR3nt: TGCAGTGCTAGTAGTTTTGCGGGCAACACTGAAGCTTTCTTT; CDR3aa: CSASSFAGNTEAFF
d_gene: NA; abundance: many; len: 13; j_gene: TRBJ1-5; v_gene: TRBV7-2; CDR3nt: TGTGCCAGCAGCTTACGGCGAAATCAGCCCCAGCATTTT; CDR3aa: CASSLRRNQPQHF
d_gene: NA; abundance: NA; len: 14; j_gene: TRBJ1-4; v_gene: TRBV5-5; CDR3nt: TGTGCCAGCAGCTTGGCCGGGACACGTGAAAGACTGTTTTTT; CDR3aa: CASSLAGTRERLFF
d_gene: NA; abundance: few; len: 13; j_gene: TRBJ2-7; v_gene: TRBV2; CDR3nt: TGTGCCAGCCAGGCGTACACCTACTACGAGCAGTACTTC; CDR3aa: CASQAYTYYEQYF
d_gene: TRBD2; abundance: many; len: 15; j_gene: TRBJ2-3; v_gene: TRBV27; CDR3nt: TGTGCCAGCAGTGGACTAGCGGGGGGTGTTGGGGCGCAGTATTTT; CDR3aa: CASSGLAGGVGAQYF
d_gene: TRBD1; abundance: NA; len: 15; j_gene: TRBJ2-1; v_gene: TRBV18; CDR3nt: TGTGCCAGCTCACCGGACAGGGGGTCTGGAGATGAGCAGTTCTTC; CDR3aa: CASSPDRGSGDEQFF
d_gene: NA; abundance: many; len: 13; j_gene: TRBJ2-7; v_gene: TRBV7-9; CDR3nt: TGTGCCAGCAGCTTTAGCGAGCACTACGAGCAGTACTTC; CDR3aa: CASSFSEHYEQYF
d_gene: NA; abundance: many; len: 15; j_gene: TRBJ1-2; v_gene: TRBV18; CDR3nt: TGTGCCAGCTCACGTGCGGACGCGTTGGGAAATGGCTACACCTTC; CDR3aa: CASSRADALGNGYTF
d_gene: TRBD1; abundance: many; len: 15; j_gene: TRBJ1-4; v_gene: TRBV7-2; CDR3nt: TGTGCCAGCAGCTTCTGGGGACAGGGGGGGGAAAAACTGTTTTTT; CDR3aa: CASSFWGQGGEKLFF
d_gene: TRBD2; abundance: NA; len: 17; j_gene: TRBJ2-1; v_gene: TRBV20-1; CDR3nt: TGCAGTGCTACAGGGACGCTAGCGGGGGGATTTAGTGGTGAGCAGTTCTTC; CDR3aa: CSATGTLAGGFSGEQFF
d_gene: TRBD2; abundance: many; len: 15; j_gene: TRBJ2-5; v_gene: TRBV7-2; CDR3nt: TGTGCCAGCAGCTTAAGCGGGGGGGCGAGAGAGACCCAGTACTTC; CDR3aa: CASSLSGGARETQYF
d_gene: TRBD1; abundance: many; len: 15; j_gene: TRBJ2-1; v_gene: TRBV5-1; CDR3nt: TGCGCCAGCAGCCCCGGGACAGGGGTCTACAATGAGCAGTTCTTC; CDR3aa: CASSPGTGVYNEQFF
d_gene: NA; abundance: many; len: 14; j_gene: TRBJ1-1; v_gene: TRBV29-1; CDR3nt: TGCAGCGTTTTGCAGGTCCATATGAACACTGAAGCTTTCTTT; CDR3aa: CSVLQVHMNTEAFF
d_gene: TRBD2; abundance: many; len: 18; j_gene: TRBJ2-1; v_gene: TRBV6-2/TRBV6-3; CDR3nt: TGTGCCAGCAGTTCGCCCAATTCCCGACTAGCAGTATACAATGAGCAGTTCTTC; CDR3aa: CASSSPNSRLAVYNEQFF
d_gene: TRBD2; abundance: many; len: 15; j_gene: TRBJ2-5; v_gene: TRBV20-1; CDR3nt: TGCAGTGCGGAGGGGCTAGCGGGGGGCCAAGAGACCCAGTACTTC; CDR3aa: CSAEGLAGGQETQYF
d_gene: NA; abundance: many; len: 14; j_gene: TRBJ1-1; v_gene: TRBV7-2; CDR3nt: TGTGCCAGCAGCTTATGGCCAGGGAGCACTGAAGCTTTCTTT; CDR3aa: CASSLWPGSTEAFF
d_gene: NA; abundance: many; len: 18; j_gene: TRBJ2-4; v_gene: TRBV15; CDR3nt: TGTGCCACCAGCAGAGCCCCCACTGGGGCCGCGGCCAAAAACATTCAGTACTTC; CDR3aa: CATSRAPTGAAAKNIQYF